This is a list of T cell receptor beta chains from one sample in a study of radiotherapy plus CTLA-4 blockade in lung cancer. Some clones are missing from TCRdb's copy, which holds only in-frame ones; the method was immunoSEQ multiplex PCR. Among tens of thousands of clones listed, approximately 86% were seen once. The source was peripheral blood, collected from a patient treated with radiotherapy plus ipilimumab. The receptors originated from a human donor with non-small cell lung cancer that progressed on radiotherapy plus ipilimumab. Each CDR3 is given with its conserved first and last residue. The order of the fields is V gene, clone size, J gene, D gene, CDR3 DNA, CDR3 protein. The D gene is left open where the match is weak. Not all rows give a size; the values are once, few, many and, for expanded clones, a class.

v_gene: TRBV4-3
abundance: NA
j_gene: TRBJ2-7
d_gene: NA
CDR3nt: TGCGCCAGCAGCCAAACAGGAGGGGCCTACGAGCAGTACTTC
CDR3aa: CASSQTGGAYEQYF

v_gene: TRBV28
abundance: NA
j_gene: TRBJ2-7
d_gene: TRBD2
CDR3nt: TGTGCCAGCAGTTTCCCGGGACTAGCGGGGTTTAAGTACGAGCAGTACTTC
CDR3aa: CASSFPGLAGFKYEQYF

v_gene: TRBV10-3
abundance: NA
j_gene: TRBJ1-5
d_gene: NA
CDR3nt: TGTGCCATCAGTGAAGTTGAGGGCTCCCAGCCCCAGCATTTT
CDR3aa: CAISEVEGSQPQHF

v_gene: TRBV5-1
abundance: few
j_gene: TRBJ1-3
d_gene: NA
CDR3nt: TGCGCCAGCAGCCTCGGGGACGGATGGTCCATGGTCTTT
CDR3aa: CASSLGDGWSMVF

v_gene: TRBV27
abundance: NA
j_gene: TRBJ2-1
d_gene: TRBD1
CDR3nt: TGTGCCAGCAGAAGACAGGGCTACAATGAGCAGTTCTTC
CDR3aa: CASRRQGYNEQFF

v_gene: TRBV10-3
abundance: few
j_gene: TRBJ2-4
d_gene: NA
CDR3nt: TGTGCCATCAGTGATCCAGGGTCTCTAGCCAAAAACATTCAGTACTTC
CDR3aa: CAISDPGSLAKNIQYF

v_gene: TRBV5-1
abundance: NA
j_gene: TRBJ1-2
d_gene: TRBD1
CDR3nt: TGCGCCAGCAGCTCTACTTGGACAGGGAATGGCTACACCTTC
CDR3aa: CASSSTWTGNGYTF

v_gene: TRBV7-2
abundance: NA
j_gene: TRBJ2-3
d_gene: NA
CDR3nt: TGTGCCAGCAGCCCTTGGGCCCCGGATACGCAGTATTTT
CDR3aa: CASSPWAPDTQYF

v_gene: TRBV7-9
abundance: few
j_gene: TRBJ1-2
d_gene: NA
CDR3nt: TGTGCCAGCAGCTTAAGTCAGGGGTTGGACGGCTACACCTTC
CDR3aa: CASSLSQGLDGYTF

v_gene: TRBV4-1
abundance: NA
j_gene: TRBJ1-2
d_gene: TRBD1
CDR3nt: TGCGCCAGCAGCCAGAGCGAACGGACAGGGGGCTTTGGCTACACCTTC
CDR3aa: CASSQSERTGGFGYTF

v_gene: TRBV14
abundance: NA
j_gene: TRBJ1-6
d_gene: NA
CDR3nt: TGTGCCAGCAGTCCCGCCCAACCGTGGGATTCACCCCTCCACTTT
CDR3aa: CASSPAQPWDSPLHF

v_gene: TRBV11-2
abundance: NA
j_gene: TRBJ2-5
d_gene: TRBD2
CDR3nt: TGTGCCAGCAGCGAACCGGGACTAGCGGGGGGAGAGACCCAGTACTTC
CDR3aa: CASSEPGLAGGETQYF

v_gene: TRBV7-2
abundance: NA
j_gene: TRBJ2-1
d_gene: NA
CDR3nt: TGTGCCAGCAGCTTAGTGCTGGAGCAGTTCTTC
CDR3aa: CASSLVLEQFF

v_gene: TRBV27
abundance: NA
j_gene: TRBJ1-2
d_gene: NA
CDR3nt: TGTGCCAGCAGGCCCCTTTTGGGGTATGGCTACACCTTC
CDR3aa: CASRPLLGYGYTF

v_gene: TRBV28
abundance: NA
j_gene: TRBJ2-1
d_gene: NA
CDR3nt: TGTGCCAGCACCCTCCGGGGATATACCCACAATGAGCAGTTCTTC
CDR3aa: CASTLRGYTHNEQFF

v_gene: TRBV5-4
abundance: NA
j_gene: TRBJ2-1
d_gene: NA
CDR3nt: TGTGCCAGCACCGGGAGTACGTCTATTGTCTACAATGAGCAGTTCTTC
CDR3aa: CASTGSTSIVYNEQFF

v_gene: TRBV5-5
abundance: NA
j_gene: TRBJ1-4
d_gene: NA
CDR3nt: TGTGCCAGCAGCTTGAATGAAGGCCTTGAAAAACTGTTTTTT
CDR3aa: CASSLNEGLEKLFF

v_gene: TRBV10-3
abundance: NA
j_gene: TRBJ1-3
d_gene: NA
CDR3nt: TGTGCCATCAGTGACAGTCACTCTGGAAACACCATATATTTT
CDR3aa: CAISDSHSGNTIYF

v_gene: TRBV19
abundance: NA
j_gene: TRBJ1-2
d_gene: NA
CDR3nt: TGTGCCAGTAGTCGGCTCAACTATGGCTACACCTTC
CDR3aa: CASSRLNYGYTF